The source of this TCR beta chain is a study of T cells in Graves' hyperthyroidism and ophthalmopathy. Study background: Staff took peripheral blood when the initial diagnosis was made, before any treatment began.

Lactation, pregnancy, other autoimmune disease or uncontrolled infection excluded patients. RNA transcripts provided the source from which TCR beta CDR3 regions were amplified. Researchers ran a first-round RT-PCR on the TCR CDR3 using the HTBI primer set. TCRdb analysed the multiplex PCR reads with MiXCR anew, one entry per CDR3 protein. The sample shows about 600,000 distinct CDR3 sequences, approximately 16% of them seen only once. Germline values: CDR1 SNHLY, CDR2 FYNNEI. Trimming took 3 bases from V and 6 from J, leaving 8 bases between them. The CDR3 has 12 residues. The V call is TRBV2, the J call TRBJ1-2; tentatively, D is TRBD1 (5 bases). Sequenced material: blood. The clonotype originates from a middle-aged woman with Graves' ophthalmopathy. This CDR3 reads CASSEGGDGYTF. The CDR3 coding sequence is TGTGCCAGCAGTGAGGGAGGGGATGGCTACACCTTC.